A selection of T cell receptor beta chains follows, all from one sample in a study of cytomegalovirus exposure and HLA in healthy donors. Libraries were prepared by immunoSEQ multiplex PCR; TCRdb keeps only in-frame clonotypes and omits some of them. This listing includes about 200,000 clones. The sequenced sample consisted of PBMCs. The origin of the receptors is a young woman in good health and CMV-seropositive. Both conserved end residues are part of each CDR3. The D gene is left open where the match is weak.

d_call	v_call	j_call	cdr3_aa	cdr3_nt
TRBD1	TRBV30	TRBJ2-7	CAWTGQGVYEQYF	TGTGCCTGGACGGGACAGGGGGTTTACGAGCAGTACTTC
NA	TRBV6-5	TRBJ1-5	CASSYSRQGNQPQHF	TGTGCCAGCAGTTACTCGAGGCAGGGAAATCAGCCCCAGCATTTT
NA	TRBV19	TRBJ2-5	CASSSGYQETQYF	TGTGCCAGTAGCTCAGGGTACCAAGAGACCCAGTACTTC
TRBD1	TRBV4-1	TRBJ1-1	CASSQVGQLNTEAFF	TGCGCCAGCAGCCAAGTGGGACAGTTGAACACTGAAGCTTTCTTT
NA	TRBV4-2	TRBJ1-1	CASSQSPDRSVGEAFF	TGTGCCAGCAGCCAAAGCCCCGACAGGTCTGTGGGTGAGGCTTTCTTT
TRBD1	TRBV19	TRBJ2-5	CASSILGQGKEGGTQYF	TGTGCCAGTAGTATCCTGGGACAGGGAAAGGAAGGAGGGACCCAGTACTTC
TRBD2	TRBV14	TRBJ2-4	CASSQGPWGGLAKNIQYF	TGTGCCAGCAGCCAAGGCCCCTGGGGAGGGCTAGCCAAAAACATTCAGTACTTC
NA	TRBV5-1	TRBJ2-5	CASSQAGDYQETQYF	TGCGCCAGCAGTCAGGCTGGGGACTACCAAGAGACCCAGTACTTC
TRBD1	TRBV10-2	TRBJ2-7	CASSENQGASYEQYF	TGCGCCAGCAGTGAGAATCAGGGGGCCTCCTACGAGCAGTACTTC
NA	TRBV21-1	TRBJ1-1	CASTLGVPDAFF	TGTGCCAGCACCCTCGGGGTCCCGGACGCTTTCTTT
NA	TRBV5-6	TRBJ2-7	CASSLGDNSYEQYF	TGTGCCAGCAGCTTGGGGGACAACTCCTACGAGCAGTACTTC
TRBD1	TRBV2	TRBJ1-1	CASSTGERTEAFF	TGTGCCAGCAGTACAGGGGAGCGGACTGAAGCTTTCTTT
TRBD2	TRBV4-3	TRBJ2-7	CASSQDGAGGREQYF	TGCGCCAGCAGCCAAGATGGAGCGGGAGGTAGGGAGCAGTACTTC
NA	TRBV5-1	TRBJ2-5	CASSLDVSEGGELWETQYF	TGCGCCAGCAGCTTGGATGTGAGTGAAGGAGGGGAGTTATGGGAGACCCAGTACTTC
TRBD1	TRBV5-4	TRBJ1-6	CASSLGQGKSNSPLHF	TGTGCCAGCAGCTTGGGACAGGGAAAATCAAATTCACCCCTCCACTTT
TRBD1	TRBV18	TRBJ2-7	CASSTGTGGFIFYEQYF	TGTGCCAGCTCGACCGGGACAGGGGGCTTCATTTTCTACGAGCAGTACTTC
TRBD1	TRBV19	TRBJ1-1	CASSIGQGTDTEAFF	TGTGCCAGTAGTATAGGACAGGGAACCGACACTGAAGCTTTCTTT
TRBD1	TRBV9	TRBJ1-1	CASSPQGGEAFF	TGTGCCAGCAGCCCACAGGGGGGTGAAGCTTTCTTT
TRBD1	TRBV29-1	TRBJ1-3	CSVGTGGF	TGCAGCGTGGGGACAGGGGGTTTT
NA	TRBV2	TRBJ2-2	CAEGRGAGELFF	TGTGCCGAAGGGCGGGGTGCCGGGGAGCTGTTTTTT
TRBD2	TRBV19	TRBJ2-2	CASRRLAGGTNTGELFF	TGTGCCAGTAGGCGACTAGCGGGGGGTACGAACACCGGGGAGCTGTTTTTT
NA	TRBV7-2	TRBJ1-1	CASSLTLTGWDRRTEAFF	TGTGCCAGCAGCTTAACCTTGACGGGGTGGGATAGGAGAACTGAAGCTTTCTTT
NA	TRBV21-1	TRBJ2-6	CASSKARDSDSGANVLTF	TGTGCCAGCAGCAAAGCGCGAGACAGCGATTCTGGGGCCAACGTCCTGACTTTC
TRBD1	TRBV6-5	TRBJ1-2	CASSWDRGGYGYTF	TGTGCCAGCAGTTGGGACAGGGGAGGGTATGGCTACACCTTC
TRBD1	TRBV6-1	TRBJ2-2	CASSERQGNGVAGELFF	TGTGCCAGCAGTGAGAGACAGGGGAACGGCGTCGCCGGGGAGCTGTTTTTT
TRBD1	TRBV7-6	TRBJ2-1	CASSRGQGAYNEQFF	TGTGCCAGCAGCCGGGGACAGGGCGCCTACAATGAGCAGTTCTTC